This T cell receptor beta chain derives from a study of blood T cell repertoires in COVID-19. CDR1 and CDR2 from the germline V gene are LNHDA and SQIVND (reference sequence). This CDR3 is built from 14 residues. Trimming shortened V by 3 bases and J by 4 bases, and 12 bases separated the two germline ends. Repertoires were generated with immunoSEQ multiplex PCR, while TCRdb's copy carries only in-frame clones and drops some. Here the sample spans about 140,000 clones, about nine tenths being singletons. The V gene is TRBV19, the J gene TRBJ1-1, with D possibly TRBD1 on 5 matching bases. The source material was peripheral blood. This TCR came from a man aged 45 to 65 who had recovered from COVID-19. The DNA of the CDR3 is TGTGCCAGTAGTATCAGTGCCGGGGGCACTGAAGCTTTCTTT. Residues: CASSISAGGTEAFF.